The following is a TCR beta chain sequence with its context. The CDR3 runs to 11 residues. With 6 bases removed from V and 11 bases from J, the gap between germline ends came to 13 bases. Per the germline V gene, CDR1 is MNHNS and CDR2 is SASEGT. The data originate from a study of shared clonotypes between healthy human individuals. Sequencing used immunoSEQ multiplex PCR; TCRdb keeps in-frame clones, though not all of them. The sample consists of 450,000 to 600,000 clones, 79% of them appearing once. Sequenced sample: PBMCs. This clonotype was sampled from a woman aged 40 to 55 in good health. Some clones in this sample may be carry-over from other donors' samples. V and J are TRBV6-1 and TRBJ1-1; the D gene is possibly TRBD1 (5 bases). As DNA, the CDR3 is TGTGCCAGCAGGCAGGGCCTGGGCGCTTTCTTT. Translating gives CASRQGLGAFF.